These 20 T cell receptor beta chains were sequenced from one sample in a study of blood T cell repertoires in COVID-19. Profiled with immunoSEQ multiplex PCR; TCRdb holds only in-frame clones, not every one. The sample has tens of thousands of clones, 89% seen once; the top ten hold approximately 3.1%. Sequencing used peripheral blood. The source of these receptors is a woman aged 65 to 85 with acute or convalescent COVID-19.

This sequence joins TRBV5-4 and TRBJ1-4; D remains unclear. The ends were cut back, 1 base at V and 10 bases at J, with 14 bases in the middle. Germline CDR1 is SGHNT and CDR2 is YYREEE (reference sequence). The CDR3 consists of 14 residues. The CDR3 here is CASSLSGMEGKLFF. CDR3 sequence (DNA): TGTGCCAGCAGCTTGTCAGGAATGGAGGGAAAACTGTTTTTT.

The rearrangement joins TRBV7-9 to TRBJ2-2; 10 nucleotides line up with TRBD2. The CDR3 length is 15 residues. The germline V gene encodes CDR1 SEHNR and CDR2 FQNEAQ (reference sequence). V lost 7 bases, J lost 4 bases, and 6 bases stayed unmatched. CDR3 sequence reads: CASTERGGATGELFF. The CDR3 nucleotides are TGTGCCAGCACTGAGCGGGGGGGCGCCACCGGGGAGCTGTTTTTT. The full variable domain, its missing parts supplied by reference TRBV7-9 and TRBJ2-2, is DTGVSQNPRHKITKRGQNVTFRCDPISEHNRLYWYRQTLGQGPEFLTYFQNEAQLEKSRLLSDRFSAERPKGSFSTLEIQRTEQGDSAMYLCASTERGGATGELFFGEGSRLTVL.

This chain uses TRBV6-5 with TRBJ2-7; D remains unclear. This CDR3 has 14 amino acids. The germline V gene encodes CDR1 MNHEY and CDR2 SVGAGI. V gave up 6 bases and J gave up 3 bases, with 15 bases separating them. This CDR3 reads CASRHNSQDYEQYV. The DNA for the CDR3 is TGTGCCAGCAGGCATAATTCACAAGACTACGAGCAGTACGTC.

CDR3 sequence: CASSQTGTYNEQFF. Written as DNA, the CDR3 is TGTGCCAGCAGCCAGACAGGGACCTACAATGAGCAGTTCTTC. This rearrangement joins TRBV3-1 (or the pseudogene TRBV3-2) to TRBJ2-1; 7 positions agree with TRBD1. This CDR3 is built from 14 residues. The V and J ends lost 3 bases and 2 bases, in that order; junction bases with no gene match: 1. Germline V gives CDR1 LGHDT, CDR2 YNNKEL (reference sequence).

The chain uses TRBV28 and TRBJ1-5; 9 nucleotides align to TRBD1. The CDR3 has 14 residues. Germline V CDR1 and CDR2: MDHEN, SYDVKM. V lost 7 bases to trimming and J lost 9 bases; unmatched junction nucleotides: 10. The CDR3 here is CASTNGDRVRPQHF. The CDR3 bases are TGTGCCAGCACTAATGGGGACAGGGTACGGCCCCAGCATTTT.

This chain connects TRBV18 to TRBJ2-5; no clear D gene. CDR3 size: 13 residues. Germline V gives CDR1 KGHSH, CDR2 LQKENI. Trimming shortened V by 5 bases and J by 2 bases, and 9 bases separated the two germline ends. CDR3 sequence (DNA): TGTGCCAGCTCAGAACAGATTCAAGAGACCCAGTACTTC. Its translation is CASSEQIQETQYF.

The genes are TRBV5-6 and TRBJ1-2; maybe TRBD1 (5 bases). V was cut by 2 bases and J by 5 bases, with 19 bases left in between. The germline V gene encodes CDR1 SGHDT and CDR2 YYEEEE. This CDR3 spans 16 amino acids. In DNA, the CDR3 is TGTGCCAGCAGCTTCTTTACGGGGGGTAGTGTTTATGGCTACACCTTC. This encodes CASSFFTGGSVYGYTF. Looking up the rest from reference TRBV5-6 and TRBJ1-2 gives the full variable domain: DAGVTQSPTHLIKTRGQQVTLRCSPKSGHDTVSWYQQALGQGPQFIFQYYEEEERQRGNFPDRFSGHQFPNYSSELNVNALLLGDSALYLCASSFFTGGSVYGYTFGSGTRLTVV.

This chain connects TRBV6-4 to TRBJ2-1; 12 nucleotides match TRBD2. CDR3 length: 15 residues. The germline V gene encodes CDR1 MRHNA and CDR2 SNTAGT. Unmatched junction bases numbered 6, after V lost 3 bases and J lost 9 bases. CDR3 in amino acids: CASSETSGSIGEQFF. The CDR3 DNA follows: TGTGCCAGCAGTGAGACTAGCGGGAGCATTGGTGAGCAGTTCTTC.

The V call is TRBV5-1, the J call TRBJ2-2; 7 nucleotides line up with TRBD1. Germline V lookup: CDR1 SGHRS, CDR2 YFSETQ. V shed 0 bases, J shed 5 bases, and the junction held 7 bases outside the gene matches. The CDR3 runs to 16 residues. The CDR3 sequence: CASSLARQGETGELFF. The CDR3 DNA follows: TGCGCCAGCAGCTTGGCCAGGCAGGGGGAAACCGGGGAGCTGTTTTTT.

The CDR3 loop is CASSLVQGGGTDTQYF. Here the CDR3 DNA reads TGTGCCAGCAGCTTGGTCCAGGGAGGGGGCACAGATACGCAGTATTTT. The chain recombines TRBV5-4 with TRBJ2-3; 7 nucleotides line up with TRBD2. V lost 0 bases, J lost 1 base, and 5 bases stayed unmatched. From germline, CDR1 is SGHNT and CDR2 YYREEE (reference sequence). The length of the CDR3 is 16 residues.

V is TRBV3-1 (or the pseudogene TRBV3-2) and J is TRBJ2-3; D perhaps matches TRBD2 (6 bases). Trimming shortened V by 2 bases and J by 1 base, and 10 bases separated the two germline ends. The CDR3 contains 15 residues. From germline, CDR1 is LGHDT and CDR2 YNNKEL (reference sequence). Here the CDR3 reads CASSQWDFRTDTQYF. CDR3 in DNA: TGTGCCAGCAGCCAATGGGACTTCCGCACAGATACGCAGTATTTT.

The gene calls are TRBV2 and TRBJ2-2; TRBD2 matches 11 bases. V shed 11 bases, J shed 3 bases, and the junction held 11 bases outside the gene matches. The germline CDR1 and CDR2 sequences are SNHLY and FYNNEI. CDR3 length: 16 amino acids. The CDR3 sequence: CAGEDVAGGDTGELFF. In DNA form, the CDR3 reads TGTGCCGGAGAGGATGTAGCGGGAGGGGACACCGGGGAGCTGTTTTTT.

This clone was seen just once. V usage is TRBV5-1 and J usage is TRBJ2-5; 12 bases line up with TRBD2. The CDR3 contains 17 residues. CDR1 and CDR2 (germline): SGHRS, YFSETQ. V lost 4 bases, J lost 5 bases, and 12 bases stayed unmatched. The DNA of the CDR3 is TGCGCCAGCAGCGAGACTAGCGGGAGTTCTTTGGGGGAGACCCAGTACTTC. Its protein product is CASSETSGSSLGETQYF. Drawing the rest from reference TRBV5-1 and TRBJ2-5, the complete variable domain is KAGVTQTPRYLIKTRGQQVTLSCSPISGHRSVSWYQQTPGQGLQFLFEYFSETQRNKGNFPGRFSGRQFSNSRSEMNVSTLELGDSALYLCASSETSGSSLGETQYFGPGTRLLVL.

The CDR3 region is CASSTLEFLSSGNTIYF. In DNA form, the CDR3 reads TGTGCCAGCAGCACCTTAGAATTTTTGAGCTCTGGAAACACCATATATTTT. The gene calls are TRBV7-9 and TRBJ1-3; D is ambiguous. Germline lookup yields CDR1 SEHNR and CDR2 FQNEAQ (reference sequence). V was trimmed by 5 bases and J by 0 bases, leaving 17 bases between them. The CDR3 loop spans 17 amino acids.

This rearrangement joins TRBV27 to TRBJ2-7, with 9 bases aligning to TRBD1. This CDR3 is 14 amino acids long. Germline V CDR1 and CDR2: MNHEY, SMNVEV (reference sequence). Trimming removed 6 bases from V and 3 bases from J; junction bases left unmatched: 6. The CDR3 sequence: CASRDRGLFYEQYF. In DNA, the CDR3 is TGTGCCAGCAGGGACAGGGGCCTATTCTACGAGCAGTACTTC.

This chain connects TRBV7-8 to TRBJ1-5; 8 bases map to TRBD1. The CDR3 length is 15 residues. Germline CDR1 reads SGHVS; CDR2 reads FQNEAQ. V trimming: 0 bases; J trimming: 2 bases; junction bases outside the gene matches: 0. CDR3 residues: CASSLAGQGNQPQHF. The DNA for the CDR3 is TGTGCCAGCAGCTTAGCGGGACAGGGCAATCAGCCCCAGCATTTT.

The J gene is TRBJ2-5, the V gene TRBV5-1; 7 bases align to TRBD1. The ends lost 4 bases at V and 1 base at J; junction bases unmatched: 7. Per germline, CDR1 SGHRS and CDR2 YFSETQ. This CDR3 region has 15 residues. DNA for the CDR3: TGCGCCAGCAGCCCTAACGGGGACAGCCAAGAGACCCAGTACTTC. Translation gives CASSPNGDSQETQYF.

V and J are TRBV28 and TRBJ1-4; a possible D gene is TRBD1 (5 bases). Germline CDR1 MDHEN, CDR2 SYDVKM. The CDR3 consists of 12 residues. V was clipped by 8 bases and J by 8 bases, with 12 bases between them. The CDR3 loop reads CASAGLWEKLFF. The CDR3 DNA is TGTGCCAGCGCGGGACTCTGGGAAAAACTGTTTTTT.

This chain connects TRBV11-2 to TRBJ2-1, with D tentatively TRBD2 (5 bases). Per germline, CDR1 SGHAT and CDR2 FQNNGV. V was pared by 5 bases and J by 6 bases, with 14 bases between. The CDR3 spans 14 residues. CDR3 DNA sequence: TGTGCCAGCAGCCATACTCGGGGTTTCAATGAGCAGTTCTTC. Amino acid sequence: CASSHTRGFNEQFF. The whole variable domain, filled in from reference TRBV11-2 and TRBJ2-1, reads EAGVAQSPRYKIIEKRQSVAFWCNPISGHATLYWYQQILGQGPKLLIQFQNNGVVDDSQLPKDRFSAERLKGVDSTLKIQPAKLEDSAVYLCASSHTRGFNEQFFGPGTRLTVL.

This chain links TRBV7-9 with TRBJ1-1; D unclear. With 6 bases removed from V and 4 bases from J, the gap between germline ends came to 9 bases. Germline-derived CDR1 and CDR2 are SEHNR and FQNEAQ (reference sequence). The CDR3 loop spans 12 amino acids. The CDR3 region is CASRRDGTEAFF. The CDR3, as DNA: TGTGCCAGCAGGAGGGATGGCACTGAAGCTTTCTTT.